This T cell receptor beta chain was found in a study of cytomegalovirus exposure and HLA in healthy donors. The study, taken as a whole, reports: The study recorded over 150 TCR beta chains that were cytomegalovirus-associated. TCR clusters originating in the first cohort tended to co-occur in the 100 to 150 validation repertoires, according to a later analysis. There were some public TCRs occurring in many donors, but most TCR sequences were rare.

In regard to this clone: What it binds is unknown.

Using immunoSEQ multiplex PCR, the repertoire was profiled, and TCRdb retains in-frame clones only, with some absent. The data show fewer than 120,000 clones, approximately 89% seen once. The CDR3 covers 14 residues. Germline V lookup: CDR1 MNHNY, CDR2 SVGAGI (reference sequence). The V and J ends lost 5 bases and 5 bases respectively, with 13 bases between them. The sample consisted of PBMCs. The receptor was derived from a woman under 30 in good health and CMV-seronegative. The gene calls are TRBV6-6 and TRBJ1-5; D perhaps matches TRBD1 (6 bases). Written as DNA, the CDR3 is TGTGCCAGCAGTGACAGGACTCATTATCAGCCCCAGCATTTT. Its protein product is CASSDRTHYQPQHF.